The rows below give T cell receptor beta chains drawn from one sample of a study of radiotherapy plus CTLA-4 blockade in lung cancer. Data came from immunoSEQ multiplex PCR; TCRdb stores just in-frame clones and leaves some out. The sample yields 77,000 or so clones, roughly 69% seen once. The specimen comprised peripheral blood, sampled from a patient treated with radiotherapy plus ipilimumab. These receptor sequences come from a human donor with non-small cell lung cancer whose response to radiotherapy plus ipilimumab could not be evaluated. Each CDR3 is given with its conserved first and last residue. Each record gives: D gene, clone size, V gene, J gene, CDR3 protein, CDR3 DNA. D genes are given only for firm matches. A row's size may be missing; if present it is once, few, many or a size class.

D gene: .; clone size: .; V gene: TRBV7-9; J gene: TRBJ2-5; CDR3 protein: CASTPGRETQYF; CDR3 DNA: TGTGCCAGCACCCCTGGCCGAGAGACCCAGTACTTC
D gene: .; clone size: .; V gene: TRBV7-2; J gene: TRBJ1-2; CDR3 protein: CASSLERVYGYTF; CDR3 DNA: TGTGCCAGCAGCCTAGAGAGGGTCTATGGCTACACCTTC
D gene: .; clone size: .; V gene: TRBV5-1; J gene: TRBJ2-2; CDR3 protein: CASSLVSGTGELFF; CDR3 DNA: TGCGCCAGCAGCTTGGTGTCAGGCACCGGGGAGCTGTTTTTT
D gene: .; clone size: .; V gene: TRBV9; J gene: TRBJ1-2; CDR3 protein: CASSVETVYGYTF; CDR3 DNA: TGTGCCAGCAGCGTAGAAACAGTCTATGGCTACACCTTC
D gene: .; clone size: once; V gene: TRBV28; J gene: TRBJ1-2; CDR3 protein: CASSFRGRGGGDGYTF; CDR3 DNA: TGTGCCAGCAGTTTTAGGGGACGGGGGGGAGGAGATGGCTACACCTTC
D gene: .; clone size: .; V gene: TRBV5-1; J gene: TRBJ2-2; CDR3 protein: CASSLERWGATGELFF; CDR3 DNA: TGCGCCAGCAGCTTGGAACGGTGGGGAGCCACCGGGGAGCTGTTTTTT
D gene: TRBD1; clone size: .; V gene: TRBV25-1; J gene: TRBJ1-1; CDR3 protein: CASSRQGDDTEAFF; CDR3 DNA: TGTGCCAGCAGTCGACAGGGCGATGACACTGAAGCTTTCTTT
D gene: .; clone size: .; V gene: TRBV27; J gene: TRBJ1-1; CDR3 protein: CASSTGGGPRNTEAFF; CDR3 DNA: TGTGCCAGCAGTACGGGGGGGGGACCGAGGAACACTGAAGCTTTCTTT
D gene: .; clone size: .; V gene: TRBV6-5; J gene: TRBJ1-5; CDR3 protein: CASSVLKGGYQPQHF; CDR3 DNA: TGTGCCAGCAGTGTATTAAAAGGGGGATATCAGCCCCAGCATTTT
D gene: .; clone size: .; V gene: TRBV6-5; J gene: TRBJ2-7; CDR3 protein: CASSYQGPFYEQYF; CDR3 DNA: TGTGCCAGCAGTTATCAGGGGCCCTTTTACGAGCAGTACTTC